This record covers a single T cell receptor beta chain. Which antigen it targets is not known. Per-nucleotide qualities are absent, and no much larger clonotype sits a single base away. The source of the sample is a study of blood T cell repertoires in COVID-19 (dated by TCRdb to the early 2020s). About the study as a whole: Collaborator samples came from the United States, Italy and Spain and covered acute and convalescent phases of COVID-19. Sample metadata almost always included a de-identified subject ID, COVID-19 status, age in years and sex. The dataset comprised deeply sampled blood TCRbeta repertoires from subjects exposed to, actively infected with, or recovered from COVID-19. Where HLA class I and class II types were available, the types were taken from metadata supplied by the sample provider, not from assay-based typing. The material from the prospective study consisted of cDNA or gDNA derived from T cells, B-cell-depleted T cells, or PBMCs. The samples were drawn from two sources: the first 160 participants of the ongoing ImmuneRACE study, and approximately 1,300 subjects contributed by 6 global collaborators. The repertoires were made available in a free public database intended to serve as a resource for research on the immune response to SARS-CoV-2.

Collaborating institutions collected whole blood in K2EDTA tubes following their own protocols. For TCRbeta analysis, collaborators shipped samples in one of three forms: frozen whole blood, isolated PBMCs, or DNA extracted from either of those sample types. TCRbeta CDR3 regions were amplified from genomic DNA by means of the immunoSEQ Assay, a bias-controlled multiplex PCR. The published analysis was carried out like this. Nucleated cell counts per sample were estimated from amplification of reference gene primers within the assay. To quantify the absolute abundance of each unique TCRbeta CDR3 rearrangement, sequence reads were collapsed and filtered. For each sample, productive Simpson clonality was calculated by taking the square root of Simpson's diversity index across productive rearrangements. Not all clones reach the TCRdb copy of this immuneACCESS table, which keeps in-frame sequences only. Checked studies attribute under half of the gap to unresolved V genes and leave the rest unexplained. That table gives V, J and clone size, and the DNA gave D and trimming. This sample has around 94,000 clones in its table, and just under 85% of those were observed once. Clones ranked in the top ten supply nearly 3.5% of the sample.

Per the germline V gene (reference sequence), LNHDA is the CDR1 and SQIVND is the CDR2. V and J are trimmed by 0 bases and 11 bases, and the gene matches miss 4 bases of the junction. There are 13 amino acids in the CDR3, from cysteine to phenylalanine inclusive. Left in the record is the CDR3 DNA by itself, 39 bases read in frame from the first base. What the work shows at the level of the full study, not this receptor alone: The amount of clinical and demographic metadata varied by source and participant and was provided uncurated.

Sequenced input: peripheral blood. This chain is built from TRBV19 and TRBJ2-1; 7 central bases correspond to TRBD2. The source of this sequence is a man aged 45-60 years with acute or convalescent COVID-19. The DNA is TGTGCCAGTAGTATAGACAGGGAGGGCAAGCAGTTCTTC. It specifies CASSIDREGKQFF.